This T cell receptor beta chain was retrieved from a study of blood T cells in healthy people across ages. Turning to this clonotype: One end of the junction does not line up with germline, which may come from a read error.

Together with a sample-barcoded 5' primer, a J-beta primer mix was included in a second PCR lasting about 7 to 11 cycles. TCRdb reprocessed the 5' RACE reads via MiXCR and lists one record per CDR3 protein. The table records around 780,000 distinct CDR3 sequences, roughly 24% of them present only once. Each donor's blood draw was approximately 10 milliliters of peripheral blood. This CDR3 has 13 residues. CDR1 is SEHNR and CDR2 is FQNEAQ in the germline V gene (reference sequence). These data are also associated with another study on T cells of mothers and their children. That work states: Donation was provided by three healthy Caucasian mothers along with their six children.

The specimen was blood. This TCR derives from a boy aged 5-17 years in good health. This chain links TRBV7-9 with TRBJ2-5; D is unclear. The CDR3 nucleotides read TGTGCCAGCAGCTTATCCAGCTTCGATGAGCAGCTCTTC. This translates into CASSLSSFDEQLF. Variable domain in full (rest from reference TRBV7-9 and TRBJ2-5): DTGVSQNPRHKITKRGQNVTFRCDPISEHNRLYWYRQTLGQGPEFLTYFQNEAQLEKSRLLSDRFSAERPKGSFSTLEIQRTEQGDSAMYLCASSLSSFDEQLFGPGTRLLVL.